This TCR beta chain is from a study of identifying expanded T cells in peripheral blood. Study-wide results and limits: Roughly two-week clone count variance significantly increased as total template count grew. Differentially abundant clones: about 1.3 between replicates, around 17 at two to three weeks, less than 25 at four.

During the collection period, no donor immune events like infections were recorded. Concerning this clone: Its specificity is unknown.

Assay used: immunoSEQ multiplex PCR; TCRdb lists only in-frame clones, some missing. The repertoire holds just over 90,000 clones, roughly 90% seen once, with about 3.9% in the top ten. This CDR3 has 15 amino acids. Looked up from germline, CDR1 is LNHDA and CDR2 is SQIVND (reference sequence). The junction had 8 bases not matched to a gene; V was cut back by 8 bases and J by 1 base. The chain links TRBV19 to TRBJ2-3, with 8 positions matching TRBD1. Source material: blood. This clonotype was sampled from a person aged 18 to 70 in good health. The CDR3 sequence is CASSNDRGGTDTQYF. The CDR3 DNA follows: TGTGCCAGTTCCAACGACAGGGGTGGCACAGATACGCAGTATTTT.